These 32 T cell receptor beta chains were all obtained from the same sample, sequenced in a study of immune characterization of retroperitoneal liposarcoma. One entry per CDR3 protein, called by TCRdb with MiXCR from the PCR reads. The sample shows around 20,000 distinct CDR3 sequences, under 45% of them seen only once. The sample was blood. These receptor sequences come from a male donor with retroperitoneal liposarcoma.

In this sample, this clonotype turned up many times. The V gene is TRBV6-1, the J gene TRBJ2-1, with no clear D. In germline, CDR1 is MNHNS, CDR2 SASEGT. The CDR3 is 12 amino acids. Trimming removed 3 bases at V and 10 bases at J, with 10 bases between. The CDR3, as DNA: TGTGCCAGCAGTGACATGGATCCCGAGCAGTTCTTC. Translated: CASSDMDPEQFF.

V is TRBV6-6 and J is TRBJ2-2; 8 bases fit TRBD1. V trimming: 0 bases; J trimming: 11 bases; junction bases outside the gene matches: 14. Germline CDR1 and CDR2: MNHNY and SVGAGI (reference sequence). The CDR3 extends over 17 amino acids. CDR3 bases: TGTGCCAGCAGTTACTCAAAACCGTCAGGGGGCCCGTCAGAGCTGTTTTTT. Protein sequence: CASSYSKPSGGPSELFF.

This clonotype was detected only a few times. The chain links TRBV6-1 to TRBJ2-3, with a weak D call TRBD1 (5 bases). CDR3 size: 16 residues. The V end lost 6 bases, the J end lost 3 bases, and 19 bases lay between the germline ends. In germline, CDR1 is MNHNS, CDR2 SASEGT. CDR3 bases: TGTGCCAGCAGCGCTCAGGGCCACCAAGTGACAGATACGCAGTATTTT. This translates into CASSAQGHQVTDTQYF.

The chain has TRBV28 and TRBJ2-2; D gene ambiguous. The germline V gene encodes CDR1 MDHEN and CDR2 SYDVKM. Between the trimmed V and J ends, which lost 2 bases and 3 bases, there was a span of 7 bases. The length of the CDR3 is 14 residues. The CDR3 DNA is TGTGCCAGCAGTTTACCTGATCACACCGGGGAGCTGTTTTTT. Encoded protein: CASSLPDHTGELFF.

The V call is TRBV27, the J call TRBJ1-1; D is ambiguous. V lost 6 bases to trimming and J lost 0 bases, with 14 bases between them. Germline V CDR1 and CDR2: MNHEY, SMNVEV (reference sequence). The CDR3 is 15 amino acids. CDR3 sequence: CASSSQLSMNTEAFF. The DNA of the CDR3 is TGTGCCAGCAGCAGTCAACTAAGCATGAACACTGAAGCTTTCTTT.

This chain joins TRBV6-6 and TRBJ2-1, with 8 bases lining up with TRBD2. V lost 0 bases, J lost 7 bases, and 5 bases stayed unmatched. The CDR3 runs to 15 residues. The germline CDR1 and CDR2 sequences are MNHNY and SVGAGI (reference sequence). Here the CDR3 DNA reads TGTGCCAGCAGTTACTCGCGGCGCGGGGGGAATGAGCAGTTCTTC. Its protein is CASSYSRRGGNEQFF.

This clonotype was observed at least ten times. The J gene is TRBJ2-1, the V gene TRBV6-6; 7 bases agree with TRBD1. The CDR3 runs to 14 residues. J was trimmed by 13 bases and V by 3 bases; bases with no gene match: 12. The germline V gene has CDR1 MNHNY and CDR2 SVGAGI (reference sequence). The CDR3 spells CASSYGGQTNIQFF. CDR3 in DNA: TGTGCCAGCAGTTATGGGGGACAGACAAACATTCAGTTCTTC.

The rearrangement links TRBV7-8 to TRBJ2-4; a weak D match, TRBD1 (5 bases). The end of the DNA fits TRBJ2-5 better, so the J call may be wrong. The CDR3 is 19 amino acids. From germline, CDR1 is SGHVS and CDR2 FQNEAQ. CDR3 region: CASSLSRRVSVLVSETQYF. CDR3 coding DNA: TGTGCCAGCAGCTTAAGTCGCAGGGTTTCCGTTTTGGTTAGTGAGACCCAGTACTTC.

The chain employs TRBV11-2 and TRBJ2-5; TRBD2 agrees at 16 bases. V lost 2 bases, J lost 2 bases, and 2 bases stayed unmatched. Looked up from germline, CDR1 is SGHAT and CDR2 is FQNNGV. CDR3 size: 17 residues. The CDR3 nucleotides read TGTGCCAGCAGCTTACGGGGACTAGCGGGGGGGCAAGAGACCCAGTACTTC. Translation gives CASSLRGLAGGQETQYF.

V gene TRBV11-3 combines with J gene TRBJ2-1; a possible D gene is TRBD1 (5 bases). TRBJ2-7 matches the DNA end more closely, so the J call is doubtful. Germline V gives CDR1 SGHNT, CDR2 YENEEA. This CDR3 contains 16 residues. CDR3 region: CASSLRSAGKVDEQYF. The CDR3 nucleotides read TGTGCCAGCAGCTTACGGTCCGCAGGGAAAGTCGACGAGCAGTACTTC.

CDR3 amino acids: CASSWSGREDTQYF. CDR3 DNA: TGCGCCAGCAGCTGGTCGGGACGCGAAGATACGCAGTATTTT. The chain carries TRBV5-1 and TRBJ2-3; TRBD1 or TRBD2 may be the D gene (5 bases each). Germline V lookup: CDR1 SGHRS, CDR2 YFSETQ. The CDR3 runs 14 residues. Trimming pared 3 bases from V and 5 bases from J, leaving 13 bases between.

This clonotype came up a few times. The V gene is TRBV7-2, the J gene TRBJ2-5, with TRBD1 matching 9 bases. CDR1 is SGHTA and CDR2 is FQGNSA in the germline V gene. The CDR3 consists of 14 residues. V gave up 0 bases and J gave up 11 bases; unmatched junction bases: 7. The CDR3 region has the DNA TGTGCCAGCAGCTTAGCGGGGACAGGGACGGAGCAGTACTTC. This gives the protein CASSLAGTGTEQYF.

The rearrangement joins TRBV6-7 to TRBJ2-2; 9 positions agree with TRBD1. TRBV6-7 is flagged as an ORF with uncertain function. Germline trimming cut 5 bases from V and 3 bases from J; bases unmatched to any gene: 4. The CDR3 is 15 amino acids. The CDR3 protein is CASSKTGGYTGELFF. Here the CDR3 DNA reads TGTGCCAGCAGTAAAACAGGGGGCTACACCGGGGAGCTGTTTTTT.

Concerning this clonotype itself: A much larger clone sits a single nucleotide away, making a read error possible. The chain combines TRBV27 with TRBJ2-1; 7 bases match TRBD2. V lost 7 bases, J lost 3 bases, and 12 bases stayed unmatched. Germline CDR1 is MNHEY and CDR2 is SMNVEV (reference sequence). This CDR3 region has 16 residues. This CDR3 reads CASIVDGGRIYNEQFF. DNA for the CDR3: TGTGCCAGCATTGTAGATGGCGGGAGAATCTACAATGAGCAGTTCTTC.

The chain combines TRBV6-2 or TRBV6-3 with TRBJ2-2, with 8 bases identical to TRBD1. Unmatched junction bases numbered 7, after V lost 5 bases and J lost 5 bases. Germline loops: CDR1 MNHEY, CDR2 SVGEGT. The CDR3 spans 15 residues. CDR3 sequence reads: CASSRQGTGTGELFF. CDR3 nucleotides: TGTGCCAGCAGTCGACAGGGGACGGGGACCGGGGAGCTGTTTTTT.

The sample holds many counts of this clonotype. The gene calls are TRBV6-1 and TRBJ2-5, with 7 nucleotides matching TRBD2. The DNA matches TRBJ2-1 better at its end, which makes the J call doubtful. Germline lookup yields CDR1 MNHNS and CDR2 SASEGT. This CDR3 is 13 amino acids long. Here the CDR3 DNA reads TGTGCCAGCAGTTGGAGCGGGGCCGAGACCCAGTTCTTC. Its protein is CASSWSGAETQFF.

The chain links TRBV27 to TRBJ2-1, with 14 bases aligning to TRBD2. Unmatched junction bases numbered 14, after V lost 5 bases and J lost 5 bases. Germline assignment: CDR1 MNHEY and CDR2 SMNVEV (reference sequence). The CDR3 length is 19 residues. CDR3 in amino acids: CASSPAGLAGGSAHNEQFF. The CDR3 DNA reads as TGTGCCAGCAGTCCCGCCGGACTAGCGGGGGGCTCCGCCCACAATGAGCAGTTCTTC.

Turning to this clonotype: Given a much more abundant clone one base away, this may be a read error. CDR3 amino acids: CASSLGRNSPPHF. CDR3 nucleotide sequence: TGTGCCAGCAGCTTAGGCAGGAATTCACCCCCCCACTTT. V usage is TRBV7-2 and J usage is TRBJ1-6, with D unresolved. The CDR3 extends over 13 amino acids. Germline values: CDR1 SGHTA, CDR2 FQGNSA.

This clonotype was seen a few times. CDR3 amino acids: CASSFDNTEAFF. In DNA, the CDR3 is TGTGCCAGCAGCTTTGACAACACTGAAGCTTTCTTT. The chain joins TRBV11-1 to TRBJ1-1; D unresolved. The ends were cut back, 3 bases at V and 2 bases at J, with 4 bases in the middle. Germline-derived CDR1 and CDR2 are SGHAT and FQDESV (reference sequence). CDR3 length equals 12 residues.

In its sample, this clonotype was seen many times. The rearrangement joins TRBV6-2 or TRBV6-3 to TRBJ2-1; D is undetermined. Trimming cost V 2 bases and J 7 bases, with 9 bases left between them. Germline V gives CDR1 MNHEY, CDR2 SVGEGT. The length of the CDR3 is 13 residues. CDR3 bases: TGTGCCAGCAGTTACGGCAGGCGGAATGAGCAGTTCTTC. This gives the protein CASSYGRRNEQFF.

V usage is TRBV24-1 and J usage is TRBJ2-1, with 9 bases identical to TRBD2. The CDR3 runs to 19 residues. CDR1 is KGHDR and CDR2 is SFDVKD in the germline V gene. V shed 4 bases, J shed 0 bases, and the junction held 12 bases outside the gene matches. CDR3 in DNA: TGTGCCACCAGTGAACCCGGGACTAGCCAGATAAACTCCTACAATGAGCAGTTCTTC. Residues: CATSEPGTSQINSYNEQFF.

This clonotype ranks as medium-sized. The V and J genes are TRBV6-6 and TRBJ2-2, with no clear D. V lost 1 base and J 8 bases, leaving 2 bases between the germline ends. The CDR3 runs 11 residues. The germline CDR1 and CDR2 sequences are MNHNY and SVGAGI (reference sequence). CDR3 residues: CASSYLGELFF. Written as DNA, the CDR3 is TGTGCCAGCAGTTACTTGGGGGAGCTGTTTTTT.

Ten or more counts support this clonotype. The J gene is TRBJ2-1, the V gene TRBV6-1, with TRBD2 matching 7 bases. The DNA end favors TRBJ2-7, so the J call may be wrong. CDR3 length: 14 amino acids. The germline V gene has CDR1 MNHNS and CDR2 SASEGT. In DNA, the CDR3 is TGTGCCAGCAGGATAAGCGGGACCTATCCCGAGCAGTACTTC. It translates to CASRISGTYPEQYF.

The V and J genes are TRBV4-1 and TRBJ2-3, with 10 bases lining up with TRBD2. The assigned J gene may be wrong: the sequence end matches TRBJ2-7 better. This CDR3 has 15 residues. The V gene's germline CDR1 is MGHRA and CDR2 YSYEKL. The CDR3 protein is CASSQESSGSNEQYF. The CDR3 DNA reads as TGCGCCAGCAGCCAAGAATCTAGCGGGAGTAACGAGCAGTACTTC.

J is TRBJ1-6 and V is TRBV10-2, with no clear D. From germline, CDR1 is WSHSY and CDR2 SAAADI. Between the trimmed V and J ends, which lost 0 bases and 5 bases, there was a span of 2 bases. CDR3 size: 13 residues. The CDR3 sequence: CASSESDNSPLHF. As DNA, the CDR3 is TGCGCCAGCAGTGAGTCAGATAATTCACCCCTCCACTTT.

In its sample, this clonotype is medium-sized. The V and J genes are TRBV7-8 and TRBJ2-1; 8 positions agree with TRBD1. The J call could be wrong; TRBJ2-7 is a better fit for the DNA end. The V gene's germline CDR1 is SGHVS and CDR2 FQNEAQ. The CDR3 runs to 15 residues. The CDR3 DNA reads as TGTGCCAGCAGCTTGACAGGGGCCTCCTACAATGAGCAGTACTTC. Protein product: CASSLTGASYNEQYF.

The chain has TRBV6-8 and TRBJ2-3; 8 bases are shared with TRBD1. The germline V gene encodes CDR1 MNHGY and CDR2 SAAAGT. The CDR3 runs to 14 residues. Trimming took 5 bases from V and 2 from J; bases not matched to a gene: 3. The CDR3 DNA follows: TGTGCCAGCAGTACAGGGGGAAACACAGATACGCAGTATTTT. It is translated as CASSTGGNTDTQYF.

The chain carries TRBV11-3 and TRBJ2-1, with 10 bases fitting TRBD1. The CDR3 spans 14 residues. From germline, CDR1 is SGHNT and CDR2 YENEEA. Trimming cost V 6 bases and J 8 bases; bases outside gene matches: 7. CDR3 sequence reads: CASSPDRGNHEQFF. DNA for the CDR3: TGTGCCAGCAGTCCGGACAGGGGGAACCATGAGCAGTTCTTC.

The chain joins TRBV12-3 or TRBV12-4 to TRBJ1-1; D remains unclear. V gave up 7 bases and J gave up 10 bases, with 10 bases separating them. The CDR3 contains 10 residues. CDR3 DNA: TGTGCCAGCACCTCCGGAAGAGCTTTCTTT. Translation: CASTSGRAFF.

The chain is built from TRBV7-2 and TRBJ2-3; D unresolved. The germline gives CDR1 SGHTA, CDR2 FQGNSA. V was clipped by 5 bases and J by 2 bases, with 5 bases between them. The CDR3 sequence is 12 residues long. CDR3 DNA sequence: TGTGCCAGCAGCCCGGTCACAGATACGCAGTATTTT. This gives the protein CASSPVTDTQYF.

The chain links TRBV28 to TRBJ1-1; D gene uncertain. In germline, CDR1 is MDHEN, CDR2 SYDVKM. Trimming cost V 2 bases and J 6 bases, with 10 bases left between them. The CDR3 is made up of 13 amino acids. CDR3 sequence: CASSLRADSEAFF. CDR3 nucleotide sequence: TGTGCCAGCAGTTTAAGGGCAGACTCTGAAGCTTTCTTT. Drawing the rest from reference TRBV28 and TRBJ1-1, the complete variable domain is DVKVTQSSRYLVKRTGEKVFLECVQDMDHENMFWYRQDPGLGLRLIYFSYDVKMKEKGDIPEGYSVSREKKERFSLILESASTNQTSMYLCASSLRADSEAFFGQGTRLTVV.

This clonotype was recorded at least ten times. The rearrangement uses TRBV7-3 and TRBJ2-3; D might be TRBD1 (6 bases). Trimming removed 3 bases from V and 5 bases from J, with 9 bases in between. This CDR3 contains 13 residues. CDR1 and CDR2 (germline): SGHTA, FQGTGA. The DNA for the CDR3 is TGTGCCAGCAGCTTCCAGGGACAAGATACGCAGTATTTT. Residues: CASSFQGQDTQYF.